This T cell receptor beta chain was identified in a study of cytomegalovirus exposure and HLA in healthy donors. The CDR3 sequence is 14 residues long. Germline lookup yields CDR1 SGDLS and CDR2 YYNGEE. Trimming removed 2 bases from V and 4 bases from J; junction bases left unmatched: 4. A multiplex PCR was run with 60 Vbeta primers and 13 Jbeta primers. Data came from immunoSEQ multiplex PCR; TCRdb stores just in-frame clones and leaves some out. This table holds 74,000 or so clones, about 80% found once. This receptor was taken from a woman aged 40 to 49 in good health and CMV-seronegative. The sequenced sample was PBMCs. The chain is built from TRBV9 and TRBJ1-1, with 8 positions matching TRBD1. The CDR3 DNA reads TGTGCCAGCAGCGTTGACAGGGGTTTCACTGAAGCTTTCTTT. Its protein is CASSVDRGFTEAFF.